These T cell receptor beta chains were read from a single sample in a study of blood T cell repertoires in COVID-19. TCRdb keeps only in-frame clones here, not all; method: immunoSEQ multiplex PCR. The sample consists of fewer than 60,000 clones, 79% of them appearing once. What was sequenced was peripheral blood. The receptors here all came from a man in his sixties or seventies with acute or convalescent COVID-19. Each CDR3 is given with its conserved first and last residue. Clone size appears in some rows only: once, few, many, or a class for an expanded clone.

V,size,CDR3
TRBV10-1,.,CASSDQQGTMNTEAFF
TRBV28,few,CASSLGARPPGTEAFF
TRBV13,.,CASSLGRGYQETQYF
TRBV28,.,CASSLRTGGNYGYTF
TRBV2,.,CASNPDRGLHF
TRBV4-2,.,CASSQAPGQGIYEQYF
TRBV11-3,.,CASSSAGTGMETQYF
TRBV19,.,CASRDRSLLDTEAFF
TRBV6-4,.,CASSVDAGEGADTQYF
TRBV7-9,.,CASSLDVGAGGNTIYF
TRBV2,.,CASSDGYGYTF
TRBV6-4,.,CASSDEGGNSPLHF
TRBV19,.,CASSTTSGDFSGANVLTF
TRBV7-8,.,CASSLGGATSGSYEQYF
TRBV9,.,CASSVRSGANVLTF
TRBV4-1,.,CASSQDLASGLNEQFF
TRBV5-1,once,CASSFGGYEQYF
TRBV4-2,once,CASSQGTSGTKDTQYF
TRBV6-5,.,CASSYTQGRHEQYF
TRBV19,.,CASSIGRNTGELFF
TRBV29-1,.,CSVEASYEQYF
TRBV19,.,CASSTPGLTSGNTIYF
TRBV6-1,.,CASSRVGGEQFF
TRBV6-5,few,CASNPTWGRTDTQYF
TRBV5-1,.,CASSFLDRQETQYF
TRBV6-5,.,CASSRANTEAFF
TRBV11-3,once,CASSLGGRSDNEQFF
TRBV5-6,.,CASKLGETQYF